This T cell receptor (beta chain) originates from a study of blood T cell repertoires in COVID-19. CDR1 and CDR2 from the germline V gene are SGHTA and FQGTGA. J lost 3 bases, V lost 5 bases, and 3 bases had no gene match. The CDR3 length is 15 residues. The data were produced by immunoSEQ multiplex PCR, yet TCRdb's version contains in-frame clones alone and is incomplete. The sample holds roughly 200,000 clones, roughly 85% seen once. The chain has TRBV7-3 and TRBJ2-7; TRBD2 matches at 14 bases. The clonotype comes from a man in his forties who had recovered from COVID-19. Material: PBMCs or T cells enriched from blood (not recorded which). CDR3 coding DNA: TGTGCCAGCAGCGGACTAGCGGGAGGCCGCTACGAGCAGTACTTC. It translates to CASSGLAGGRYEQYF.